These T cell receptor beta chains were read from a single sample in a study of Ad26.COV2.S vaccination and SARS-CoV-2 variants. Clones were read by immunoSEQ multiplex PCR, and TCRdb kept only the in-frame ones, dropping some. Among about 400,000 clones, around 87% were seen once, and the ten largest hold less than 4.5%. Here the sequenced sample was peripheral blood, taken in a trial of Ad26.COV2.S vaccine versus placebo. The source is a person aged 18-60 years who received the Ad26.COV2.S COVID-19 vaccine or a placebo. CDR3s include the opening cysteine and the closing phenylalanine or tryptophan. The order of the fields is J gene, clone size, D gene, V gene, CDR3 protein, CDR3 DNA. The D gene is left open where the match is weak. Not all rows give a size; the values are once, few, many and, for expanded clones, a class.

TRBJ1-4 . . TRBV7-9 CASSYWPKNEKLFF TGTGCCAGCAGCTACTGGCCTAAAAATGAAAAACTGTTTTTT
TRBJ1-5 few . TRBV6-1 CASSEVAPNQPQHF TGTGCCAGCAGTGAGGTAGCGCCCAATCAGCCCCAGCATTTT
TRBJ1-2 once . TRBV5-4 CASSLRRDSGYTF TGTGCCAGCAGCTTGCGCAGGGACTCTGGCTACACCTTC
TRBJ2-3 . . TRBV7-9 CASSSGFEADTQYF TGTGCCAGCAGTTCAGGGTTTGAGGCAGATACGCAGTATTTT
TRBJ2-7 . . TRBV27 CASSLSGRSYEQYF TGTGCCAGCAGTTTATCGGGCAGGAGCTACGAGCAGTACTTC
TRBJ1-1 once . TRBV13 CASSLELGLPTEAFF TGTGCCAGCAGCTTAGAGTTGGGGTTGCCCACTGAAGCTTTCTTT
TRBJ1-2 . TRBD1 TRBV7-2 CASGQGSGYTF TGTGCCAGCGGACAGGGGAGTGGCTACACCTTC
TRBJ1-1 . . TRBV12-3/TRBV12-4 CASSLGGITEAFF TGTGCCAGCAGTTTAGGGGGAATTACTGAAGCTTTCTTT
TRBJ2-1 . . TRBV6-2/TRBV6-3 CASSYESSFGGRNNEQFF TGTGCCAGCAGTTACGAATCTTCTTTCGGGGGCCGTAACAATGAGCAGTTCTTC
TRBJ2-2 . . TRBV7-9 CASSLKATANTGELFF TGTGCCAGCAGCTTGAAAGCCACAGCGAACACCGGGGAGCTGTTTTTT
TRBJ2-2 . . TRBV7-6 CASSPGFTGELFF TGTGCCAGCAGCCCCGGATTCACCGGGGAGCTGTTTTTT
TRBJ2-5 . . TRBV7-2 CASSLAGGRPGETQYF TGTGCCAGCAGCTTAGCGGGCGGACGCCCCGGGGAGACCCAGTACTTC
TRBJ2-2 . . TRBV3-1/TRBV3-2 CASSQARTPNTGELFF TGTGCCAGCAGCCAAGCACGCACACCGAACACCGGGGAGCTGTTTTTT
TRBJ2-5 . . TRBV6-6 CASSRHFGHREETQYF TGTGCCAGCAGTCGACACTTCGGGCACAGGGAAGAGACCCAGTACTTC
TRBJ1-5 . . TRBV10-1 CASSGGGHRPNQPQHF TGCGCCAGCAGTGGGGGGGGTCATCGCCCCAATCAGCCCCAGCATTTT
TRBJ2-3 . . TRBV10-1 CASSYRTFTDTQYF TGCGCCAGCAGTTACAGGACATTCACAGATACGCAGTATTTT
TRBJ2-3 . . TRBV7-9 CASSLLALSTDTQYF TGTGCCAGCAGCTTGTTGGCGTTGAGCACAGATACGCAGTATTTT
TRBJ1-6 . TRBD1 TRBV7-2 CASSSGQGIRFVGSPLHF TGTGCCAGCAGCTCAGGACAGGGAATACGGTTCGTCGGTTCACCCCTCCACTTT
TRBJ1-2 . . TRBV3-1/TRBV3-2 CASSQGLGVYGYTF TGTGCCAGCAGCCAAGGATTGGGGGTCTATGGCTACACCTTC
TRBJ1-5 . . TRBV6-5 CASSYGHLAPQHF TGTGCCAGCAGTTACGGACACCTGGCGCCCCAGCATTTT
TRBJ1-5 few . TRBV15 CATSRDGRTQHF TGTGCCACCAGCAGAGATGGGAGGACCCAGCATTTT
TRBJ2-2 . TRBD2 TRBV2 CASRGLAGASNTGELFF TGTGCCAGCAGGGGACTAGCGGGGGCCTCGAACACCGGGGAGCTGTTTTTT
TRBJ2-1 . . TRBV6-1 CASSDQGTYNEQFF TGTGCCAGCAGTGACCAGGGAACTTACAATGAGCAGTTCTTC
TRBJ1-4 . . TRBV2 CASSEPPRSGGGYEKLFF TGTGCCAGCAGTGAACCCCCAAGGTCCGGTGGGGGATATGAAAAACTGTTTTTT
TRBJ2-2 . . TRBV28 CASSLGQNTGELFF TGTGCCAGCAGCTTGGGACAAAACACCGGGGAGCTGTTTTTT
TRBJ1-2 few . TRBV6-1 CASSEAPDSYYNYGYTF TGTGCCAGCAGTGAAGCGCCGGACAGCTATTATAACTATGGCTACACCTTC
TRBJ2-3 . . TRBV18 CASSLNPGHWGGADTQYF TGTGCCAGCTCCCTCAACCCGGGACACTGGGGGGGCGCAGATACGCAGTATTTT
TRBJ2-7 . . TRBV18 CASSPPREPYEQYF TGTGCCAGCTCACCACCCCGGGAACCCTACGAGCAGTACTTC
TRBJ2-4 once . TRBV4-3 CASSPSLPGTNKKNIQYF TGCGCCAGCAGCCCATCCCTCCCCGGGACAAACAAAAAAAACATTCAGTACTTC
TRBJ2-7 . . TRBV28 CASSFRGLTLAKQYF TGTGCCAGCAGTTTCCGCGGCCTTACACTGGCGAAGCAGTACTTC
TRBJ2-5 once TRBD2 TRBV9 CASSVGLAGVIRGETQYF TGTGCCAGCAGCGTAGGGCTAGCGGGGGTAATTAGAGGAGAGACCCAGTACTTC
TRBJ2-3 . . TRBV12-3/TRBV12-4 CASSLQDTQYF TGTGCCAGCAGCTTACAAGATACGCAGTATTTT
TRBJ2-3 . . TRBV9 CASSVGGSVTQYF TGTGCCAGCAGCGTAGGGGGCTCTGTTACGCAGTATTTT
TRBJ1-3 . . TRBV12-3/TRBV12-4 CASSFPGNTIYF TGTGCCAGCAGTTTTCCTGGAAACACCATATATTTT
TRBJ2-4 . . TRBV7-9 CASSLGSSEGIQYF TGTGCCAGCAGCTTGGGCTCTTCGGAGGGCATTCAGTACTTC
TRBJ2-5 . TRBD2 TRBV11-2 CATSPGLAVQETQYF TGTGCTACAAGTCCGGGACTAGCGGTTCAAGAGACCCAGTACTTC
TRBJ2-5 . TRBD1 TRBV19 CASSVRTGDLETQYF TGTGCCAGTAGTGTACGGACAGGGGATTTGGAGACCCAGTACTTC
TRBJ2-2 few . TRBV6-2/TRBV6-3 CASSYGLEAGELFF TGTGCCAGCAGTTACGGTCTCGAAGCCGGGGAGCTGTTTTTT
TRBJ1-5 once TRBD1 TRBV11-2 CASSAGQANNQPQHF TGTGCCAGCAGCGCCGGACAGGCAAACAATCAGCCCCAGCATTTT
TRBJ1-2 . TRBD1 TRBV6-5 CASSYGTDGYTF TGTGCCAGCAGTTACGGGACAGATGGCTACACCTTC
TRBJ1-1 . TRBD1 TRBV10-3 CAIRDRGLMNTEAFF TGTGCCATCCGGGACAGGGGACTTATGAACACTGAAGCTTTCTTT